The clone carrying this T cell receptor (beta chain) was counted a few times. Its antigen is not identified. The CDR3 consists of 16 residues. V gave up 4 bases and J gave up 8 bases, with 19 bases separating them. Germline assignment: CDR1 SGHRS and CDR2 YFSETQ. The record originates from a study of long-term antiretroviral therapy in people with HIV. Runs used v3.0 of the immunoSEQ assay and were done at survey level. TCRdb keeps only in-frame clones here, not all; method: immunoSEQ multiplex PCR. Of about 35,000 clones listed, roughly 80% were seen once; the top ten hold about an eighth. The content of samples before DNA extraction was roughly 1-10 million cryopreserved PBMC. Study-wide points: The study found narrower CDR3 length ranges in HIV repertoires than in controls. ART-treated samples gained diversity yet remained below transplant donor controls.

The J gene is TRBJ1-6, the V gene TRBV5-1, with a tentative D call TRBD1 (5 bases). This specimen consisted of unsorted PBMCs, obtained 0.3 years after starting antiretroviral therapy. This receptor was obtained from a young man with HIV. CDR3 nucleotide sequence: TGCGCCAGCAGCCGAAGCCGTGCCAGGGATCATTCACCCCTCCACTTT. This encodes CASSRSRARDHSPLHF.